The clone carrying this TCR beta chain occurred a few times. The sample is drawn from a study of T cells in Graves' hyperthyroidism and ophthalmopathy. Researchers defined stable Graves' hyperthyroidism as no ophthalmopathy progression within 18 months. The authors obtained PBMCs from more than 9.5 ml of fresh peripheral blood. Regions amplified from RNA transcripts were the TCR beta CDR3 regions. RT-PCR in the first round (using the HTBI primer set) targeted the TCR CDR3. From the multiplex PCR reads, TCRdb called clonotypes with MiXCR, one entry per CDR3 protein. The sample yields approximately 300,000 distinct CDR3 sequences, around 17% seen once. V lost 8 bases and J 4 bases, leaving 18 bases between the germline ends. CDR3 length equals 15 residues. Germline-derived CDR1 and CDR2 are SNHLY and FYNNEI.

The J gene is TRBJ1-5, the V gene TRBV2; D possibly corresponds to TRBD1 (6 bases). The specimen sequenced was blood. This TCR came from a young man with Graves' hyperthyroidism. CDR3 nucleotide sequence: TGTGCCAGCTTAGAGCAGGGGCGCTGGAATCAGCCCCAGCATTTT. It encodes CASLEQGRWNQPQHF.